This is a list of T cell receptor beta chains from one sample in a study of T cell responses to AZD1222 COVID-19 vaccine. The assay was immunoSEQ multiplex PCR, and TCRdb's table has in-frame clones only and misses some. The table includes about 130,000 clones, about nine tenths detected once. The sequenced sample was peripheral blood, obtained 28 days after the second AZD1222 dose. The receptors originated from an adult who received the AZD1222 COVID-19 vaccine. Both conserved end residues are part of each CDR3. The D gene is left open where the match is weak. Some rows mark clone size as missing; the rest say once, few, many or name a class of expanded clone.

J gene: TRBJ2-3
V gene: TRBV7-6
clone size: NA
D gene: NA
CDR3 protein: CASSLPGEHTQYF
CDR3 DNA: TGTGCCAGCAGCTTACCCGGGGAACATACGCAGTATTTT

J gene: TRBJ2-2
V gene: TRBV6-6
clone size: NA
D gene: TRBD1
CDR3 protein: CASSTTGGEFTGELFF
CDR3 DNA: TGTGCCAGCAGTACGACAGGGGGCGAATTCACCGGGGAGCTGTTTTTT

J gene: TRBJ2-5
V gene: TRBV6-9
clone size: NA
D gene: NA
CDR3 protein: CASSYGAGATQYF
CDR3 DNA: TGTGCCAGCAGTTACGGCGCGGGCGCGACCCAGTACTTC

J gene: TRBJ2-1
V gene: TRBV24-1
clone size: NA
D gene: TRBD1
CDR3 protein: CATSDETGFGEQFF
CDR3 DNA: TGTGCCACCAGTGATGAGACAGGGTTTGGTGAGCAGTTCTTC

J gene: TRBJ1-5
V gene: TRBV6-5
clone size: few
D gene: NA
CDR3 protein: CASRGRPNQPQHF
CDR3 DNA: TGTGCCAGCAGGGGACGCCCCAATCAGCCCCAGCATTTT

J gene: TRBJ2-1
V gene: TRBV27
clone size: NA
D gene: TRBD2
CDR3 protein: CASSLSGLAGVGSYNEQFF
CDR3 DNA: TGTGCCAGCAGCCTAAGCGGCCTAGCGGGAGTAGGGTCCTACAATGAGCAGTTCTTC

J gene: TRBJ1-2
V gene: TRBV19
clone size: NA
D gene: NA
CDR3 protein: CASSEWGAGGYTF
CDR3 DNA: TGTGCCAGTAGTGAGTGGGGGGCGGGTGGCTACACCTTC

J gene: TRBJ2-1
V gene: TRBV2
clone size: NA
D gene: NA
CDR3 protein: CASSEYFGPDSYNEQFF
CDR3 DNA: TGTGCCAGCAGTGAATATTTTGGGCCGGATTCATACAATGAGCAGTTCTTC

J gene: TRBJ1-5
V gene: TRBV2
clone size: NA
D gene: NA
CDR3 protein: CASSAASNQPQHF
CDR3 DNA: TGTGCCAGCAGTGCCGCTAGCAATCAGCCCCAGCATTTT

J gene: TRBJ1-5
V gene: TRBV3-1/TRBV3-2
clone size: NA
D gene: NA
CDR3 protein: CASSQDIGNQPQHF
CDR3 DNA: TGTGCCAGCAGCCAAGATATAGGGAATCAGCCCCAGCATTTT

J gene: TRBJ1-4
V gene: TRBV6-5
clone size: once
D gene: NA
CDR3 protein: CASSQGGVNEKLFF
CDR3 DNA: TGTGCCAGCAGTCAGGGTGGGGTCAATGAAAAACTGTTTTTT

J gene: TRBJ1-1
V gene: TRBV27
clone size: NA
D gene: NA
CDR3 protein: CASNQGLNTEAFF
CDR3 DNA: TGTGCCAGCAATCAGGGATTGAACACTGAAGCTTTCTTT

J gene: TRBJ2-7
V gene: TRBV5-4
clone size: NA
D gene: NA
CDR3 protein: CASSSLGLGYEQYF
CDR3 DNA: TGTGCCAGCAGCTCACTGGGACTTGGGTACGAGCAGTACTTC

J gene: TRBJ1-6
V gene: TRBV6-5
clone size: NA
D gene: TRBD1
CDR3 protein: CASSYYRGNSPLHF
CDR3 DNA: TGTGCCAGCAGTTACTACAGGGGGAATTCACCCCTCCACTTT

J gene: TRBJ2-5
V gene: TRBV5-1
clone size: NA
D gene: TRBD1
CDR3 protein: CASSTGQQEETQYF
CDR3 DNA: TGCGCCAGCAGCACGGGACAGCAAGAGGAGACCCAGTACTTC

J gene: TRBJ1-1
V gene: TRBV5-1
clone size: NA
D gene: NA
CDR3 protein: CASSLAVGTMNTEAFF
CDR3 DNA: TGCGCCAGCAGCTTGGCCGTAGGAACAATGAACACTGAAGCTTTCTTT

J gene: TRBJ1-3
V gene: TRBV30
clone size: NA
D gene: NA
CDR3 protein: CAWRLSGGNTIYF
CDR3 DNA: TGTGCCTGGAGGCTCTCGGGCGGAAACACCATATATTTT

J gene: TRBJ2-1
V gene: TRBV19
clone size: NA
D gene: TRBD1
CDR3 protein: CASSSGQGGSYNEQFF
CDR3 DNA: TGTGCCAGTAGTTCAGGACAGGGTGGCTCCTACAATGAGCAGTTCTTC

J gene: TRBJ1-1
V gene: TRBV7-2
clone size: NA
D gene: TRBD1
CDR3 protein: CASSLGGQGGTEAFF
CDR3 DNA: TGTGCCAGCAGCTTAGGGGGGCAGGGGGGAACTGAAGCTTTCTTT

J gene: TRBJ1-5
V gene: TRBV12-5
clone size: once
D gene: NA
CDR3 protein: CASGLGGSQPQHF
CDR3 DNA: TGTGCTAGTGGTTTGGGAGGGAGCCAGCCCCAGCATTTT

J gene: TRBJ1-2
V gene: TRBV2
clone size: NA
D gene: NA
CDR3 protein: CASKGDGLNYGYTF
CDR3 DNA: TGTGCCAGCAAGGGGGACGGACTTAACTATGGCTACACCTTC

J gene: TRBJ2-7
V gene: TRBV10-3
clone size: NA
D gene: TRBD1
CDR3 protein: CAISGQGYEQYF
CDR3 DNA: TGTGCCATCAGTGGACAGGGCTACGAGCAGTACTTC

J gene: TRBJ1-4
V gene: TRBV27
clone size: NA
D gene: NA
CDR3 protein: CASKQTNEKLFF
CDR3 DNA: TGTGCCAGCAAACAAACTAATGAAAAACTGTTTTTT

J gene: TRBJ1-3
V gene: TRBV7-8
clone size: NA
D gene: NA
CDR3 protein: CASSPRQISGNTIYF
CDR3 DNA: TGTGCCAGCAGCCCTCGACAGATCTCTGGAAACACCATATATTTT

J gene: TRBJ1-2
V gene: TRBV2
clone size: NA
D gene: NA
CDR3 protein: CASSEHGANYGYTF
CDR3 DNA: TGTGCCAGCAGTGAACATGGAGCGAACTATGGCTACACCTTC

J gene: TRBJ1-1
V gene: TRBV13
clone size: NA
D gene: NA
CDR3 protein: CASSFPGIGTEAFF
CDR3 DNA: TGTGCCAGCAGCTTCCCAGGTATCGGGACTGAAGCTTTCTTT

J gene: TRBJ1-3
V gene: TRBV10-3
clone size: NA
D gene: NA
CDR3 protein: CAITPGQGNTIYF
CDR3 DNA: TGTGCCATCACCCCAGGACAGGGAAACACCATATATTTT

J gene: TRBJ2-1
V gene: TRBV11-3
clone size: NA
D gene: NA
CDR3 protein: CASSLGREQFF
CDR3 DNA: TGTGCCAGCAGCTTAGGGCGAGAGCAGTTCTTC

J gene: TRBJ2-3
V gene: TRBV4-1
clone size: NA
D gene: TRBD2
CDR3 protein: CASSRSGSKDTQYF
CDR3 DNA: TGCGCCAGCAGCCGAAGCGGGAGTAAAGATACGCAGTATTTT

J gene: TRBJ2-1
V gene: TRBV9
clone size: NA
D gene: NA
CDR3 protein: CASSVRGTRRSHNEQFF
CDR3 DNA: TGTGCCAGCAGCGTACGTGGCACCAGGCGGTCCCACAATGAGCAGTTCTTC

J gene: TRBJ2-5
V gene: TRBV19
clone size: NA
D gene: TRBD1
CDR3 protein: CASRDRGQETQYF
CDR3 DNA: TGTGCCAGTAGGGACAGGGGGCAAGAGACCCAGTACTTC

J gene: TRBJ1-6
V gene: TRBV4-2
clone size: NA
D gene: TRBD1
CDR3 protein: CASSQETPTGSPAAYNSPLHF
CDR3 DNA: TGTGCCAGCAGCCAAGAAACACCGACAGGGTCGCCGGCTGCTTATAATTCACCCCTCCACTTT

J gene: TRBJ2-3
V gene: TRBV9
clone size: NA
D gene: TRBD2
CDR3 protein: CASSSGGRTDTQYF
CDR3 DNA: TGTGCCAGCAGCTCGGGAGGGCGCACAGATACGCAGTATTTT

J gene: TRBJ2-3
V gene: TRBV11-2
clone size: NA
D gene: TRBD2
CDR3 protein: CASSLDGGAGSLRTDTQYF
CDR3 DNA: TGTGCCAGCAGCTTAGACGGGGGGGCCGGGTCGCTACGCACAGATACGCAGTATTTT

J gene: TRBJ2-1
V gene: TRBV15
clone size: NA
D gene: TRBD2
CDR3 protein: CATSSPGTSGKYEQFF
CDR3 DNA: TGTGCCACCAGCAGCCCTGGGACTAGCGGGAAATACGAGCAGTTCTTC

J gene: TRBJ1-5
V gene: TRBV10-3
clone size: NA
D gene: NA
CDR3 protein: CAISEQEGLNQPQHF
CDR3 DNA: TGTGCCATCTCTGAACAGGAGGGTCTCAATCAGCCCCAGCATTTT

J gene: TRBJ1-6
V gene: TRBV6-5
clone size: NA
D gene: NA
CDR3 protein: CASSYDQSSYNSPLHF
CDR3 DNA: TGTGCCAGCAGTTACGACCAGAGCTCCTATAATTCACCCCTCCACTTT

J gene: TRBJ1-2
V gene: TRBV27
clone size: NA
D gene: NA
CDR3 protein: CASSSRYGYGYTF
CDR3 DNA: TGTGCCAGCAGTTCAAGATACGGATATGGCTACACCTTC

J gene: TRBJ2-5
V gene: TRBV11-2
clone size: once
D gene: TRBD2
CDR3 protein: CASSLVGLAGQETQYF
CDR3 DNA: TGTGCCAGCAGCTTAGTAGGACTAGCGGGACAAGAGACCCAGTACTTC

J gene: TRBJ2-7
V gene: TRBV5-1
clone size: NA
D gene: TRBD2
CDR3 protein: CASSLTSASYEQYF
CDR3 DNA: TGCGCCAGCAGCTTGACTAGCGCTTCCTACGAGCAGTACTTC

J gene: TRBJ1-5
V gene: TRBV6-5
clone size: NA
D gene: TRBD1
CDR3 protein: CASTDRVYDNQPQHF
CDR3 DNA: TGTGCCAGCACCGACAGGGTGTACGACAATCAGCCCCAGCATTTT

J gene: TRBJ2-1
V gene: TRBV9
clone size: NA
D gene: TRBD2
CDR3 protein: CASSAPGTSGYNEQFF
CDR3 DNA: TGTGCCAGCAGCGCCCCCGGGACTAGCGGTTACAATGAGCAGTTCTTC

J gene: TRBJ2-6
V gene: TRBV6-6
clone size: NA
D gene: TRBD1
CDR3 protein: CASSFTGGAGANVLTF
CDR3 DNA: TGTGCCAGCAGTTTCACAGGGGGCGCTGGGGCCAACGTCCTGACTTTC

J gene: TRBJ2-1
V gene: TRBV2
clone size: NA
D gene: NA
CDR3 protein: CASKWGGDEQFF
CDR3 DNA: TGTGCCAGCAAATGGGGTGGCGATGAGCAGTTCTTC

J gene: TRBJ2-5
V gene: TRBV9
clone size: NA
D gene: TRBD1
CDR3 protein: CASSVGTGSQETQYF
CDR3 DNA: TGTGCCAGCAGCGTAGGGACAGGGAGCCAAGAGACCCAGTACTTC